One TCR beta chain is described in this entry. Antigen unknown. These data belong to a study of vaccination and CD4 T cells after COVID-19. The Oncomine TCR Beta short-read assay was applied to DNA of cultured CD4+ T cells. TCRdb reprocessed the PCR reads via MiXCR and lists one record per CDR3 protein. The sample has over 10,000 distinct CDR3 sequences, about 61% seen once. Treatment: roughly 11-day PBMC culture with coronavirus spike peptide pools or control peptides (ViraFEST assay). V was shortened by 6 bases and J by 3 bases, with 12 bases between the two germline ends. The CDR3 is 13 residues long. Germline V gene data show CDR1 as SNHLY and CDR2 as FYNNEI.

The sequenced material came from CD4+ T cells from blood, cultured in vitro. The source is a human donor who had recovered from COVID-19. The chain is built from TRBV2 and TRBJ2-7, with D uncertain. The CDR3: CASSAVGFYEQYF. In DNA, the CDR3 is TGTGCCAGCAGCGCGGTTGGCTTCTACGAGCAGTACTTC.